This T cell receptor beta chain comes out of a study of cytomegalovirus exposure and HLA in healthy donors. Germline CDR1 and CDR2: SGHAT and FQNNGV. CDR3 size: 17 residues. Trimming cost V 3 bases and J 9 bases, with 24 bases left between them. Turning to this clone: Its specificity is unknown.

Study-wide findings and caveats: The later analysis indicated that the majority of CMV-associated TCR beta chains appeared HLA-restricted.

These donors, healthy bone marrow donors, were studied. 13 Jbeta primers and 60 Vbeta primers were used for the PCR. The method was immunoSEQ multiplex PCR; TCRdb's version includes in-frame clones alone and lacks a portion of them. The profile shows about 110,000 clones, less than 85% of them singletons. The chain joins TRBV11-2 to TRBJ2-1; TRBD1 is a possible D gene (6 bases). This clonotype originated in a man in his forties in good health and CMV-seropositive. The sample was PBMCs. CDR3 in DNA: TGTGCCAGCAGCTTCGTCGCGGTTACCAACAGGGCCGGTGAGCAGTTCTTC. Residues: CASSFVAVTNRAGEQFF.